Listed below are T cell receptor beta chains from one sample, sequenced in a study of shared clonotypes between healthy human individuals. The protocol was immunoSEQ multiplex PCR, while the TCRdb copy is restricted to in-frame clones and leaves out a portion. The table shows hundreds of thousands of clones, with about 91% occurring only once. The source material was naive CD8+ T cells sorted from blood. The receptors here all came from a man aged 25 to 40 in good health. Both conserved end residues are part of each CDR3. A D gene is named only where the DNA matches it firmly. Clone size is given for some rows only: seen once, a few or many times, or a class if the clone is expanded.

V gene	CDR3 length	D gene	clone size	J gene	CDR3 DNA	CDR3 protein
TRBV29-1	13	-	-	TRBJ2-7	TGCAGCGTTGAAGTGGGGCTAGCTGGGGAGCAGTACTTC	CSVEVGLAGEQYF
TRBV6-5	16	TRBD2	few	TRBJ2-3	TGTGCCAGCAGTTACTCGACGGGGGGGAGCACAGATACGCAGTATTTT	CASSYSTGGSTDTQYF
TRBV11-2	17	-	-	TRBJ2-1	TGTGCCAGCACTTTCCAGGAGACCCAAACCTACTACAATGAGCAGTTCTTC	CASTFQETQTYYNEQFF
TRBV6-6	16	TRBD1	-	TRBJ1-1	TGTGCCAGCAGTTACTCCCAGACAGGGGGGGACACTGAAGCTTTCTTT	CASSYSQTGGDTEAFF
TRBV9	16	-	-	TRBJ2-3	TGTGCCAGCAGCGTAGAGGGCGGACGGGGGACAGATACGCAGTATTTT	CASSVEGGRGTDTQYF
TRBV27	15	-	-	TRBJ2-3	TGTGCCAGCAGTCACCTCAAGTCCGGCCCAGATACGCAGTATTTT	CASSHLKSGPDTQYF
TRBV27	14	-	-	TRBJ1-1	TGTGCCAGCAGTGCAACAGGGTTCGTCACTGAAGCTTTCTTT	CASSATGFVTEAFF
TRBV15	16	-	-	TRBJ2-3	TGTGCCACCAGCAGAGCCAGACTAGAACGCACAGATACGCAGTATTTT	CATSRARLERTDTQYF
TRBV28	16	-	once	TRBJ1-5	TGTGCCAGCCGAAGGGGGAAGCAGCTTAGCAATCAGCCCCAGCATTTT	CASRRGKQLSNQPQHF
TRBV6-1	17	-	-	TRBJ2-5	TGTGCCAGCAGTGAAGTGGACAGACTAGAGATACAAGAGACCCAGTACTTC	CASSEVDRLEIQETQYF
TRBV7-9	17	-	-	TRBJ1-3	TGTGCCAGCAGCTTAGGGTATGGGCAGCGCTCTGGAAACACCATATATTTT	CASSLGYGQRSGNTIYF
TRBV21-1	16	-	-	TRBJ2-7	TGTGCCAGCAGACGGACTAGCGGGAGGTTAGGGGACGAGCAGTACTTC	CASRRTSGRLGDEQYF
TRBV29-1	12	-	-	TRBJ1-2	TGCAGCGTTGAAACCAGGGCAGATGGCTACACCTTC	CSVETRADGYTF
TRBV9	15	-	-	TRBJ2-7	TGTGCCAGCAGCCCCCGCGGTAGCGGAAACTACGAGCAGTACTTC	CASSPRGSGNYEQYF
TRBV30	16	TRBD2	-	TRBJ2-1	TGTGCCTGGGAGGGACTAGCGACCGGGGGCTACAATGAGCAGTTCTTC	CAWEGLATGGYNEQFF
TRBV2	11	TRBD2	-	TRBJ2-3	TGTGCCAGCACCGGGAGGGGTCTTTCGTATTTT	CASTGRGLSYF
TRBV6-6	15	TRBD1	-	TRBJ2-4	TGTGCCAGCAGGGGAGGGACAGGGCGGAAAAACATTCAGTACTTC	CASRGGTGRKNIQYF
TRBV27	13	-	-	TRBJ2-7	TGTGCCAGCAGTTTACGGCAGAACTACGAGCAGTACTTC	CASSLRQNYEQYF
TRBV5-1	14	TRBD1	-	TRBJ2-7	TGCGCCAGCTGCCCCGGGACAGGGTACTACGAGCAGTACTTC	CASCPGTGYYEQYF
TRBV9	15	-	-	TRBJ2-5	TGTGCCAGCAGCGTAGAAGGACGGGTTAAAGAGACCCAGTACTTC	CASSVEGRVKETQYF
TRBV7-7	17	TRBD2	-	TRBJ2-2	TGTGCTAGCAGCGCCGGACTAGCGGGAGTGCCCACCGGGGAGCTGTTTTTT	CASSAGLAGVPTGELFF
TRBV27	14	-	-	TRBJ2-3	TGTGCCAGCAGTTTATCTCCCGTAGCAGATACGCAGTATTTT	CASSLSPVADTQYF
TRBV6-5	16	-	-	TRBJ2-5	TGTGCCAGCAGTTCTCGGGTGGGACATCACCAAGAGACCCAGTACTTC	CASSSRVGHHQETQYF
TRBV18	14	-	-	TRBJ2-5	TGTGCCAGCTCACGGACGGACACGCGAGAGACCCAGTACTTC	CASSRTDTRETQYF
TRBV4-1	14	-	-	TRBJ2-7	TGCGCCAGCAGCCAAGGGGGTGGGGTCCACGAGCAGTACTTC	CASSQGGGVHEQYF
TRBV5-4	14	-	-	TRBJ2-7	TGTGCCAGCAGCTTCTTTGGAGTCTCGGACGAGCAGTACTTC	CASSFFGVSDEQYF
TRBV7-9	14	-	-	TRBJ2-1	TGTGCCAGCAGCTTGCGGCCAGGGATGAATGAGCAGTTCTTC	CASSLRPGMNEQFF
TRBV7-9	12	-	-	TRBJ2-7	TGTGCCAGCAGCTTGGTTGGAGACGAGCAGTACTTC	CASSLVGDEQYF
TRBV27	14	-	-	TRBJ2-2	TGTGCCAGCACAACGGGTATCTCCACCGGGGAGCTGTTTTTT	CASTTGISTGELFF
TRBV7-9	15	-	-	TRBJ2-2	TGTGCCAGCAGCCGAGGGGGGCAGTCCACCGGGGAGCTGTTTTTT	CASSRGGQSTGELFF
TRBV27	15	-	-	TRBJ2-1	TGTGCCAGCAGTTCAATCCCTGGAGGGGTTAATGAGCAGTTCTTC	CASSSIPGGVNEQFF